One sample yielded the 30 T cell receptor beta chains listed below, sequenced in a study of blood T cell repertoires in COVID-19. Assay: immunoSEQ multiplex PCR; the TCRdb copy retains only in-frame clones and omits some. The data contain over 30,000 clones, about 85% of them singletons. Sequenced material: peripheral blood. All receptors derive from an elderly woman with active or convalescent COVID-19.

This clone was seen a handful of times. The rearrangement uses TRBV3-1 (or the pseudogene TRBV3-2) and TRBJ2-7; TRBD1 aligns across 9 bases. J lost 7 bases, V lost 4 bases, and 14 bases had no gene match. Germline V gene data show CDR1 as LGHDT and CDR2 as YNNKEL (reference sequence). The CDR3 consists of 16 residues. The CDR3: CASSLNPGTGSVEQYF. The CDR3 bases are TGTGCCAGCAGCCTAAACCCCGGGACAGGGTCAGTGGAGCAGTACTTC.

The rearrangement links TRBV14 to TRBJ1-1, with D maybe TRBD1 (5 bases). The CDR3 has 15 amino acids. Germline V lookup: CDR1 SGHDN, CDR2 FVKESK. Trimming stripped 0 bases from V and 4 bases from J, with 12 bases between. This chain's CDR3 is CASSQDTARVTEAFF. The CDR3 bases are TGTGCCAGCAGCCAAGATACGGCCAGGGTCACTGAAGCTTTCTTT.

The rearrangement links TRBV2 to TRBJ1-5; TRBD1 matches 10 bases. This CDR3 has 17 residues. Germline-derived CDR1 and CDR2 are SNHLY and FYNNEI. J lost 0 bases, V lost 3 bases, and 5 bases had no gene match. The CDR3 DNA sequence: TGTGCCAGCAGTGAGGGGACAGGGGTTTATAGCAATCAGCCCCAGCATTTT. Translated: CASSEGTGVYSNQPQHF.

V and J are TRBV11-2 and TRBJ1-1; perhaps TRBD1 as D (5 bases). The germline V gene has CDR1 SGHAT and CDR2 FQNNGV. The CDR3 sequence is 13 residues long. V lost 5 bases, J lost 4 bases, and 11 bases lay in between. The CDR3 is CASSLDSVTEAFF. As DNA, the CDR3 is TGTGCCAGCAGCCTCGACAGTGTCACTGAAGCTTTCTTT.

This clone was recorded only once. The chain uses TRBV6-5 and TRBJ1-4; 11 positions match TRBD1. The V segment lost 6 bases and the J segment 6 bases; nucleotides outside the gene matches: 0. This CDR3 has 13 residues. Germline V lookup: CDR1 MNHEY, CDR2 SVGAGI. This CDR3 reads CASRGQGDEKLFF. CDR3 DNA sequence: TGTGCCAGCAGGGGACAGGGGGATGAAAAACTGTTTTTT.

J is TRBJ2-3 and V is TRBV29-1; D may be TRBD2 (5 bases). The V end was cut by 6 bases, the J end by 4 bases, with 11 bases between. The CDR3 is 12 amino acids. CDR1 and CDR2 (germline): SQVTM, ANQGSEA. The CDR3 loop reads CSVVLGSDTQYF. The DNA for the CDR3 is TGCAGCGTCGTACTAGGATCAGATACGCAGTATTTT.

DNA of the CDR3: TGTGCCAGCAGCTTAGCAGGGCCAGCCAAAAACATTCAGTACTTC. This sequence encodes CASSLAGPAKNIQYF. This rearrangement joins TRBV11-2 to TRBJ2-4, with a tentative D call TRBD1 (5 bases). CDR1 is SGHAT and CDR2 is FQNNGV in the germline V gene. Deletions cut 1 base from V and 0 bases from J, with 7 bases between. This CDR3 region has 15 residues.

The V call is TRBV4-1, the J call TRBJ2-7; possible D gene TRBD2, 6 bases. V lost 0 bases and J 4 bases, leaving 22 bases between the germline ends. Germline-derived CDR1 and CDR2 are MGHRA and YSYEKL. The CDR3 runs to 18 residues. CDR3 nucleotide sequence: TGCGCCAGCAGCCAAGAACCCCCGGAGGGTCTCCCCCGGTACGAGCAGTACTTC. This translates into CASSQEPPEGLPRYEQYF.

The chain has TRBV18 and TRBJ2-7, with 8 bases fitting TRBD2. The CDR3 is 13 residues long. Germline CDR1 reads KGHSH; CDR2 reads LQKENI. After removal of 6 bases from V and 0 bases from J, the junction contained 1 base not matched to a gene. This chain's CDR3 is CASSGTSSYEQYF. The CDR3 region has the DNA TGTGCCAGCTCCGGGACTAGCTCCTACGAGCAGTACTTC.

This clone was recorded once. The chain carries TRBV12-3 or TRBV12-4 and TRBJ1-1; D gene ambiguous. The CDR3 is made up of 13 amino acids. Trimming left V 7 bases short and J 6 bases short, with 15 bases between. The chain's CDR3 is CASTREVLAEAFF. The CDR3, as DNA: TGTGCCAGCACAAGGGAGGTTCTCGCTGAAGCTTTCTTT.

This sequence joins TRBV27 and TRBJ1-4; no reliable D call. The CDR3 has 13 amino acids. Trimming took off 5 bases at V and 1 base at J, with 5 bases between the two ends. The germline V gene has CDR1 MNHEY and CDR2 SMNVEV (reference sequence). CDR3 in amino acids: CASSPVTNEKLFF. In DNA, the CDR3 is TGTGCCAGCAGTCCCGTAACTAATGAAAAACTGTTTTTT.

The V gene is TRBV4-1, the J gene TRBJ2-2; perhaps TRBD2 as D (5 bases). The CDR3 is 16 residues long. The germline CDR1 and CDR2 sequences are MGHRA and YSYEKL. Trimming cost V 0 bases and J 1 base, with 9 bases left between them. The DNA of the CDR3 is TGCGCCAGCAGCCAAGATCCGGCGGGGAACACCGGGGAGCTGTTTTTT. It codes for CASSQDPAGNTGELFF.

The chain uses TRBV6-1 and TRBJ2-7; tentative D call: TRBD1 (5 bases). Germline V gives CDR1 MNHNS, CDR2 SASEGT. Trimming removed 2 bases at V and 3 bases at J, with 11 bases between. The length of the CDR3 is 14 residues. The CDR3: CASSELGRDYEQYF. The CDR3 nucleotides read TGTGCCAGCAGTGAATTGGGCAGGGACTACGAGCAGTACTTC.

The chain is built from TRBV5-1 and TRBJ2-7, with 7 bases identical to TRBD2. V lost 3 bases and J lost 7; bases outside the gene matches: 13. Germline V gives CDR1 SGHRS, CDR2 YFSETQ. CDR3 length equals 15 residues. The CDR3 is CASSSASGTLREQYF. In nucleotides, the CDR3 is TGCGCCAGCAGCTCCGCGAGCGGGACGCTACGAGAGCAGTACTTC.

The chain links TRBV6-5 to TRBJ1-2; TRBD1 might be the D (6 bases). V was shortened by 0 bases and J by 8 bases, with 19 bases between the two germline ends. CDR1 MNHEY and CDR2 SVGAGI come from the germline V gene. This CDR3 is 16 amino acids long. The CDR3 region has the DNA TGTGCCAGCAGTTACTCGGGCTCGGCAGGGGCTGGGGGCTACACCTTC. Its translation is CASSYSGSAGAGGYTF.

The chain carries TRBV7-2 and TRBJ1-1; D not certain. Germline V lookup: CDR1 SGHTA, CDR2 FQGNSA. CDR3 length: 16 residues. V dropped 5 bases and J dropped 1 base, with 17 bases sitting between them. CDR3 amino acids: CASSMPGSQPNTEAFF. CDR3 DNA sequence: TGTGCCAGCAGCATGCCGGGTTCCCAGCCGAACACTGAAGCTTTCTTT.

This chain joins TRBV5-1 and TRBJ2-5; possibly TRBD2 for D (6 bases). V was trimmed by 1 base and J by 12 bases, leaving 13 bases between them. Germline CDR1 is SGHRS and CDR2 is YFSETQ. This CDR3 spans 12 amino acids. The CDR3 region has the DNA TGCGCCAGCAGCTTGTGGGGGGAGGTTGAGTACTTC. This gives the protein CASSLWGEVEYF. The variable domain in full, completed from reference TRBV5-1 and TRBJ2-5, reads KAGVTQTPRYLIKTRGQQVTLSCSPISGHRSVSWYQQTPGQGLQFLFEYFSETQRNKGNFPGRFSGRQFSNSRSEMNVSTLELGDSALYLCASSLWGEVEYFGPGTRLLVL.

V usage is TRBV2 and J usage is TRBJ1-2; D call uncertain. Trimming took off 1 base at V and 1 base at J, with 4 bases between the two ends. Germline CDR1 reads SNHLY; CDR2 reads FYNNEI. CDR3 length: 13 amino acids. CDR3 nucleotide sequence: TGTGCCAGCAGTGAAGGGCTTAACTATGGCTACACCTTC. It yields the protein CASSEGLNYGYTF.

V and J are TRBV19 and TRBJ1-5, with D perhaps TRBD1 (6 bases). This CDR3 spans 14 amino acids. Germline values: CDR1 LNHDA, CDR2 SQIVND (reference sequence). Trimming took off 1 base at V and 7 bases at J, with 11 bases between the two ends. The CDR3 DNA sequence: TGTGCCAGTAGTATAGGGGGGCCGGGGCAGCCCCAGCATTTT. Encoded protein: CASSIGGPGQPQHF.

The rearrangement uses TRBV9 and TRBJ1-1, with D possibly being TRBD1 (5 bases). Germline V CDR1 and CDR2: SGDLS, YYNGEE. The CDR3 totals 15 residues. V gave up 6 bases and J gave up 1 base, with 16 bases separating them. The CDR3 is CASTSTDLGNTEAFF. Here the CDR3 DNA reads TGTGCCAGCACTTCGACAGACCTGGGGAACACTGAAGCTTTCTTT.

The chain couples TRBV6-4 to TRBJ2-2, with TRBD2 identical over 10 bases. The CDR3 consists of 16 residues. Germline lookup yields CDR1 MRHNA and CDR2 SNTAGT. J gave up 3 bases and V 5 bases, and 6 bases lay outside the gene matches. As DNA, the CDR3 is TGTGCCAGCAGTCCCCAGCGGGGGGGTCACACCGGGGAGCTGTTTTTT. This translates into CASSPQRGGHTGELFF.

V is TRBV19 and J is TRBJ1-1; 10 bases are shared with TRBD1. J gave up 5 bases and V 7 bases, and 10 bases lay outside the gene matches. The CDR3 extends over 15 amino acids. CDR1 is LNHDA, CDR2 SQIVND, per germline (reference sequence). The CDR3 nucleotides are TGTGCCAGTATCCCTCGACAGGGGGCTTTGACTGAAGCTTTCTTT. Residues: CASIPRQGALTEAFF.

J is TRBJ2-3 and V is TRBV2; a weak D match, TRBD1 (5 bases). Germline V lookup: CDR1 SNHLY, CDR2 FYNNEI. This CDR3 spans 13 amino acids. Trimming removed 2 bases from V and 6 bases from J, with 9 bases in between. For the CDR3, the DNA is TGTGCCAGCAGTGAACCCTACAGGGATACGCAGTATTTT. This codes for CASSEPYRDTQYF.

This chain links TRBV2 with TRBJ2-3; 7 bases map to TRBD2. Trimming at V came to 6 bases and at J to 5 bases, leaving 14 bases not matched to a gene. CDR3 size: 16 residues. Germline assignment: CDR1 SNHLY and CDR2 FYNNEI. The DNA for the CDR3 is TGTGCCAGCAGGGAGAGGACTAGTTGGTATAAAGATACGCAGTATTTT. It translates to CASRERTSWYKDTQYF.

The chain has TRBV5-1 and TRBJ1-6; D is unclear. CDR1 SGHRS and CDR2 YFSETQ come from the germline V gene. There are 14 residues in the CDR3. Trimming cost V 5 bases and J 5 bases, with 11 bases left between them. CDR3 region: CASSQLVNNSPLHF. The CDR3 coding sequence is TGCGCCAGCAGTCAGCTAGTAAATAATTCACCCCTCCACTTT.

This clone was recorded only once. V gene TRBV19 combines with J gene TRBJ1-5; 8 bases match TRBD1. The CDR3 contains 14 residues. Germline trimming cut 9 bases from V and 8 bases from J; bases unmatched to any gene: 12. Germline loops: CDR1 LNHDA, CDR2 SQIVND (reference sequence). The CDR3 nucleotides are TGTGCCAGCCTCGGACAGGGCAAAAAGGAGCCCCAGCATTTT. The encoded protein is CASLGQGKKEPQHF.

The chain is built from TRBV19 and TRBJ2-3, with 7 positions matching TRBD2. The CDR3 spans 16 residues. Germline-derived CDR1 and CDR2 are LNHDA and SQIVND (reference sequence). V was clipped by 5 bases and J by 0 bases; unmatched bases: 8. CDR3 nucleotide sequence: TGTGCCAGTAGTTACGGGGGGTGGACTAGCACAGATACGCAGTATTTT. Its translation: CASSYGGWTSTDTQYF.

The CDR3 region has the DNA TGTGCCATCAGGGCCATAACACGCTCTGGAAACACCATATATTTT. Translation: CAIRAITRSGNTIYF. The chain combines TRBV10-3 with TRBJ1-3; D ambiguous. The V and J ends lost 6 bases and 0 bases respectively, with 12 bases between them. From germline, CDR1 is ENHRY and CDR2 SYGVKD. The CDR3 is 15 amino acids.

The chain has TRBV18 and TRBJ1-4; no clear D gene. The CDR3 runs 13 residues. The V gene lost 3 bases and the J gene lost 3 bases, with 5 bases spanning the gap. Germline V gives CDR1 KGHSH, CDR2 LQKENI. The CDR3 is CASSPAANEKLFF. The CDR3 DNA reads TGTGCCAGCTCACCTGCGGCTAATGAAAAACTGTTTTTT.

This chain links TRBV9 with TRBJ2-7, with a weak D call TRBD1 (6 bases). The V end was cut by 3 bases, the J end by 0 bases, with 16 bases between. There are 16 residues in the CDR3. Germline-derived CDR1 and CDR2 are SGDLS and YYNGEE. DNA for the CDR3: TGTGCCAGCAGCGCTCGACAGGATCCAATCTCCTACGAGCAGTACTTC. It is translated as CASSARQDPISYEQYF.